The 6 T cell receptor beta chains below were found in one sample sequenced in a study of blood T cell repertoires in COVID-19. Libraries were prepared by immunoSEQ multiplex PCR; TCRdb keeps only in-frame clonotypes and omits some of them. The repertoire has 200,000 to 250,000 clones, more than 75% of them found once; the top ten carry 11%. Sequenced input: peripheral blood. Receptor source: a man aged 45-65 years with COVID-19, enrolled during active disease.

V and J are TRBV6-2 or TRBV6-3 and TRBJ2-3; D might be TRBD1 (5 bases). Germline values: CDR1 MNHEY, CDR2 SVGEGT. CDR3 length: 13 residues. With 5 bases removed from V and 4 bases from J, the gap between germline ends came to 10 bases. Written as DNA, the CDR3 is TGTGCCAGCAGTCCGCAGGGTTCAGATACGCAGTATTTT. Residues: CASSPQGSDTQYF.

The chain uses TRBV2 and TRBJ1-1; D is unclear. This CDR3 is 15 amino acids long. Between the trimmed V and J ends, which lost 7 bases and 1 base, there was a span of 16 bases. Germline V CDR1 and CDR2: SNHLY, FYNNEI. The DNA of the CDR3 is TGTGCCAGCACCCTAGATCCCGGTGGGAACACTGAAGCTTTCTTT. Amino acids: CASTLDPGGNTEAFF.

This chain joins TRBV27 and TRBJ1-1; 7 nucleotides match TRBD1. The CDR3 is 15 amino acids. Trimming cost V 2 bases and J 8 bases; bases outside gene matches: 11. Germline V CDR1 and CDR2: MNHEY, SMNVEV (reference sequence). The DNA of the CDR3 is TGTGCCAGCAGTTTAAGGGACAGAAAGGGGAGAGAAGCTTTCTTT. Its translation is CASSLRDRKGREAFF.

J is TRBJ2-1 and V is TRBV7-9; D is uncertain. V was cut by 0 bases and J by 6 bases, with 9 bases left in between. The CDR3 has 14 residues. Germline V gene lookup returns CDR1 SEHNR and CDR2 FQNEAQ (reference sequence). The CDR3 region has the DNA TGTGCCAGCAGCTTAGCGGGCCTATTCAATGAGCAGTTCTTC. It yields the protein CASSLAGLFNEQFF.

The DNA of the CDR3 is TGTGCCAGCAGGAAGACAGGGCCCCAGCATTTT. Its protein product is CASRKTGPQHF. V usage is TRBV2 and J usage is TRBJ1-5; D may be TRBD1 (6 bases). The germline V and J ends were trimmed by 6 bases and 9 bases, with 9 bases remaining between them. The V gene's germline CDR1 is SNHLY and CDR2 FYNNEI. The CDR3 spans 11 residues.

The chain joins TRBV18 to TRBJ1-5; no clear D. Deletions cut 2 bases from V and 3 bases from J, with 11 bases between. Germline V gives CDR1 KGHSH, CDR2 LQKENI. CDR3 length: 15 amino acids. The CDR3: CASSPNRGVNQPQHF. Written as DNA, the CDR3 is TGTGCCAGCTCACCAAATCGGGGAGTCAATCAGCCCCAGCATTTT.